These 31 T cell receptor beta chains share one sample of origin, sequenced in a study of T cell clonotyping in hematopoietic cell transplantation. Clones were sequenced by immunoSEQ multiplex PCR, and TCRdb holds only the in-frame ones, with some missing. The table records under 45,000 clones, 95% of them present only once. Time point noted: recipient sample about 28 days before transplant, after cytoreduction. The sequenced sample was peripheral blood mononuclear cells, obtained before stem cell transplant. These receptor sequences come from a man aged 40-49 years with chronic myeloid leukemia. Some clones in this sample may be carry-over from other donors' samples.

This chain uses TRBV28 with TRBJ1-5; D possibly corresponds to TRBD1 (6 bases). This CDR3 has 15 amino acids. With 2 bases removed from V and 5 bases from J, the gap between germline ends came to 13 bases. Germline values: CDR1 MDHEN, CDR2 SYDVKM. This CDR3 reads CASSLGGPGDQPQHF. In DNA, the CDR3 is TGTGCCAGCAGTTTAGGGGGCCCGGGAGATCAGCCCCAGCATTTT.

The rearrangement links TRBV6-1 to TRBJ2-4, with D maybe TRBD1 (6 bases). The CDR3 has 18 amino acids. Germline CDR1 is MNHNS and CDR2 is SASEGT. The ends were cut back, 4 bases at V and 4 bases at J, with 23 bases in the middle. In DNA, the CDR3 is TGTGCCAGCAGTGTACCGCTTAGGGGACAACTGATGAAAAACATTCAGTACTTC. As protein: CASSVPLRGQLMKNIQYF.

The V call is TRBV9, the J call TRBJ2-3; 14 nucleotides align to TRBD2. V was clipped by 0 bases and J by 4 bases; unmatched bases: 10. CDR1 and CDR2 from the germline V gene are SGDLS and YYNGEE. The CDR3 sequence is 19 residues long. This CDR3 is CASSVGLAGGPRGADTQYF. The DNA for the CDR3 is TGTGCCAGCAGCGTAGGACTAGCGGGGGGGCCAAGGGGTGCAGATACGCAGTATTTT. The full variable domain, its missing parts supplied by reference TRBV9 and TRBJ2-3, is DSGVTQTPKHLITATGQRVTLRCSPRSGDLSVYWYQQSLDQGLQFLIQYYNGEERAKGNILERFSAQQFPDLHSELNLSSLELGDSALYFCASSVGLAGGPRGADTQYFGPGTRLTVL.

The chain is built from TRBV4-3 and TRBJ2-5; D is perhaps TRBD1 or TRBD2 (5 bases each). With 0 bases removed from V and 5 bases from J, the gap between germline ends came to 13 bases. From germline, CDR1 is LGHNA and CDR2 YSLEER. This CDR3 is 15 amino acids long. The CDR3 nucleotides are TGCGCCAGCAGCCAAGATACGGGACCGAGGGAGACCCAGTACTTC. This codes for CASSQDTGPRETQYF.

This chain connects TRBV14 to TRBJ1-1; the D gene is possibly TRBD1 (5 bases). V was pared by 6 bases and J by 4 bases, with 12 bases between. The CDR3 is 13 residues long. CDR1 SGHDN and CDR2 FVKESK come from the germline V gene. Written as DNA, the CDR3 is TGTGCCAGCAGTCCCGACAGTTCCACTGAAGCTTTCTTT. This sequence encodes CASSPDSSTEAFF.

The rearrangement links TRBV13 to TRBJ1-1; 9 nucleotides agree with TRBD1. Trimming removed 5 bases from V and 6 bases from J; junction bases left unmatched: 13. The CDR3 extends over 16 amino acids. Germline V CDR1 and CDR2: PRHDT, FYEKMQ (reference sequence). CDR3 loop: CASSIYGGQGQAEAFF. As DNA, the CDR3 is TGTGCCAGCAGCATTTATGGGGGACAGGGACAGGCTGAAGCTTTCTTT.

The genes are TRBV4-3 and TRBJ2-1; TRBD1 aligns across 10 bases. V was clipped by 3 bases and J by 4 bases; unmatched bases: 6. The CDR3 is 16 residues long. Looked up from germline, CDR1 is LGHNA and CDR2 is YSLEER. The CDR3 nucleotides read TGCGCCAGCAGCCATGAGGACAGGGGGGGATACAATGAGCAGTTCTTC. It codes for CASSHEDRGGYNEQFF.

V gene TRBV5-6 combines with J gene TRBJ2-2; maybe TRBD1 (5 bases). The CDR3 has 16 residues. V lost 3 bases and J 6 bases, leaving 18 bases between the germline ends. CDR1 is SGHDT, CDR2 YYEEEE, per germline. Here the CDR3 reads CASSSIGAGGAGELFF. The CDR3 DNA follows: TGTGCCAGCAGCTCTATTGGGGCAGGTGGGGCCGGGGAGCTGTTTTTT.

The chain is built from TRBV6-4 and TRBJ2-3; 10 bases fit TRBD1. This CDR3 has 18 residues. Germline V gives CDR1 MRHNA, CDR2 SNTAGT. The J segment lost 0 bases and the V segment lost 4 bases, leaving 10 bases of the junction unmatched. The DNA for the CDR3 is TGTGCCAGCAGTGCGGCGGGGACAGGGGTTACTAGCACAGATACGCAGTATTTT. Translating it yields CASSAAGTGVTSTDTQYF.

DNA of the CDR3: TGCAGCGTCACCAGGCCCGGCGGCGAAAAACTGTTTTTT. This encodes CSVTRPGGEKLFF. This chain connects TRBV29-1 to TRBJ1-4; D remains ambiguous. This CDR3 comprises 13 residues. Germline V gene data show CDR1 as SQVTM and CDR2 as ANQGSEA. Deletions cut 6 bases from V and 8 bases from J, with 16 bases between.

V gene TRBV20-1 combines with J gene TRBJ2-1, with D unresolved. The CDR3 has 11 amino acids. With 2 bases removed from V and 4 bases from J, the gap between germline ends came to 3 bases. CDR1 is DFQATT, CDR2 SNEGSKA, per germline (reference sequence). The CDR3 DNA reads as TGCAGTGCTAGATCGTACAATGAGCAGTTCTTC. It translates to CSARSYNEQFF.

The CDR3 DNA is TGCGCCAGCAGCCAAGATGCGGGGGGCGGAGGCTACACCTTC. Protein sequence: CASSQDAGGGGYTF. The V gene is TRBV4-1, the J gene TRBJ1-2; maybe TRBD1 (6 bases). The length of the CDR3 is 14 residues. Per germline, CDR1 MGHRA and CDR2 YSYEKL. The V end lost 0 bases, the J end lost 8 bases, and 13 bases lay between the germline ends.

This rearrangement joins TRBV4-2 to TRBJ1-4; D remains ambiguous. CDR3 size: 14 residues. CDR1 and CDR2 (germline): LGHNA, YNFKEQ. Trimming shortened V by 4 bases and J by 0 bases, and 6 bases separated the two germline ends. The CDR3 bases are TGTGCCAGCAGCCGCGGGGCAACTAATGAAAAACTGTTTTTT. Encoded protein: CASSRGATNEKLFF.

This chain links TRBV30 with TRBJ2-7, with a weak D call TRBD1 (6 bases). V shed 1 base and J shed 1 base, with 8 bases lying between them. Germline loops: CDR1 GTSNPN, CDR2 SVGIG (reference sequence). This CDR3 has 13 amino acids. CDR3 residues: CAWSDGTSYEQYF. The CDR3 nucleotides are TGTGCCTGGAGTGACGGGACATCCTACGAGCAGTACTTC.

The rearrangement links TRBV4-3 to TRBJ2-3; 13 nucleotides match TRBD2. This CDR3 spans 16 amino acids. With V trimmed by 4 bases and J by 3 bases, 4 bases remained unmatched. Germline V gives CDR1 LGHNA, CDR2 YSLEER. The CDR3 sequence is CASSRTSGGVTDTQYF. The CDR3 DNA reads TGCGCCAGCAGCCGAACTAGCGGGGGGGTGACAGATACGCAGTATTTT.

The chain carries TRBV28 and TRBJ1-2, with 7 bases fitting TRBD1. V shed 2 bases and J 10 bases; nucleotides not matched to a gene: 10. This CDR3 spans 14 amino acids. Germline V gene lookup returns CDR1 MDHEN and CDR2 SYDVKM. The CDR3 DNA reads as TGTGCCAGCAGTTTAGTTCGGGGACAGAACACCTACACCTTC. Residues: CASSLVRGQNTYTF.

This clone occurred a few times. V usage is TRBV30 and J usage is TRBJ1-6, with 7 bases that match TRBD1. Looked up from germline, CDR1 is GTSNPN and CDR2 is SVGIG (reference sequence). CDR3 length: 15 residues. The J segment lost 6 bases and the V segment lost 4 bases, leaving 9 bases of the junction unmatched. The CDR3 reads CAWKLRGTANSPLHF. DNA for the CDR3: TGTGCCTGGAAACTCCGAGGGACAGCTAATTCACCCCTCCACTTT.

DNA of the CDR3: TGTGCCAGCAGCGTAGGGAGTAGCGGGTACACAGAGACCCAGTACTTC. This codes for CASSVGSSGYTETQYF. The rearrangement uses TRBV9 and TRBJ2-5, with TRBD2 identical over 7 bases. This CDR3 is 16 amino acids long. J gave up 4 bases and V 0 bases, and 9 bases lay outside the gene matches. CDR1 SGDLS and CDR2 YYNGEE come from the germline V gene.

The chain employs TRBV7-2 and TRBJ2-7; D may correspond to TRBD1 or TRBD2 (5 bases each). The germline V gene encodes CDR1 SGHTA and CDR2 FQGNSA. Trimming pared 2 bases from V and 3 bases from J, leaving 11 bases between. This CDR3 is built from 14 residues. Written as DNA, the CDR3 is TGTGCCAGCAGCTTAAGCCGGGACGGCTACGAGCAGTACTTC. The encoded protein is CASSLSRDGYEQYF.

The chain combines TRBV2 with TRBJ2-2, with TRBD1 matching 8 bases. The CDR3 extends over 16 amino acids. Germline CDR1 is SNHLY and CDR2 is FYNNEI. Trimming cost V 6 bases and J 4 bases; bases outside gene matches: 10. The chain's CDR3 is CASRDLGTGPTGELFF. CDR3 DNA: TGTGCCAGCAGAGATCTGGGGACAGGTCCCACCGGGGAGCTGTTTTTT.

The genes are TRBV28 and TRBJ1-1; no firm D call. The germline CDR1 and CDR2 sequences are MDHEN and SYDVKM. Trimming shortened V by 7 bases and J by 7 bases, and 10 bases separated the two germline ends. This CDR3 comprises 11 residues. CDR3 protein: CASIRGDEAFF. Written as DNA, the CDR3 is TGTGCCAGCATTCGAGGTGATGAAGCTTTCTTT.

V usage is TRBV9 and J usage is TRBJ1-6; D gene unclear. The CDR3 is 14 residues long. V was pared by 1 base and J by 10 bases, with 12 bases between. CDR1 and CDR2 (germline): SGDLS, YYNGEE. DNA of the CDR3: TGTGCCAGCAGCGTAAGAGTTGGGCGATCACCCCTCCACTTT. This translates into CASSVRVGRSPLHF.

The chain carries TRBV2 and TRBJ2-7; D is undetermined. The CDR3 contains 11 residues. V was shortened by 4 bases and J by 2 bases, with 3 bases between the two germline ends. CDR1 is SNHLY and CDR2 is FYNNEI in the germline V gene. The CDR3 here is CASSGAYEQYF. DNA for the CDR3: TGTGCCAGCAGTGGGGCCTACGAGCAGTACTTC.

This chain connects TRBV9 to TRBJ2-7; D might be TRBD2 (5 bases). Germline CDR1 is SGDLS and CDR2 is YYNGEE. This CDR3 is built from 11 residues. V lost 4 bases and J lost 6, with 8 bases in between. The CDR3 here is CASSFGGEQYF. The CDR3, as DNA: TGTGCCAGCAGCTTCGGAGGCGAGCAGTACTTC.

The chain links TRBV5-1 to TRBJ1-2, with D perhaps TRBD1 (6 bases). CDR3 length equals 15 residues. Germline V gives CDR1 SGHRS, CDR2 YFSETQ. V gave up 0 bases and J gave up 4 bases, with 13 bases separating them. The CDR3 sequence: CASSLAGGIAYGYTF. The CDR3 DNA is TGCGCCAGCAGCTTGGCCGGGGGCATTGCCTATGGCTACACCTTC.

The rearrangement joins TRBV30 to TRBJ1-6; D is possibly TRBD1 (5 bases). Trimming took off 3 bases at V and 3 bases at J, with 12 bases between the two ends. CDR1 is GTSNPN, CDR2 SVGIG, per germline (reference sequence). This CDR3 is 15 amino acids long. CDR3 protein: CAWSNRRNYNSPLHF. The DNA for the CDR3 is TGTGCCTGGAGCAACAGGCGAAACTATAATTCACCCCTCCACTTT.

V usage is TRBV19 and J usage is TRBJ1-1; no firm D call. The CDR3 spans 12 residues. V dropped 3 bases and J dropped 7 bases, with 9 bases sitting between them. CDR1 is LNHDA and CDR2 is SQIVND in the germline V gene (reference sequence). This chain's CDR3 is CASSIFKDEAFF. In DNA, the CDR3 is TGTGCCAGTAGTATTTTTAAGGATGAAGCTTTCTTT. Combining the CDR3 with reference TRBV19 and TRBJ1-1 gives the whole variable domain DGGITQSPKYLFRKEGQNVTLSCEQNLNHDAMYWYRQDPGQGLRLIYYSQIVNDFQKGDIAEGYSVSREKKESFPLTVTSAQKNPTAFYLCASSIFKDEAFFGQGTRLTVV.

The genes are TRBV7-2 and TRBJ1-5, with 8 nucleotides matching TRBD1. The V segment lost 5 bases and the J segment 5 bases; nucleotides outside the gene matches: 2. Germline V lookup: CDR1 SGHTA, CDR2 FQGNSA. CDR3 length equals 13 residues. The CDR3 bases are TGTGCCAGCAGCAACAGGGGGGATCAGCCCCAGCATTTT. Translation gives CASSNRGDQPQHF.

The rearrangement joins TRBV25-1 to TRBJ2-6; D remains unclear. The CDR3 covers 15 residues. V gave up 5 bases and J gave up 2 bases, with 10 bases separating them. CDR1 is MGHDK and CDR2 is SYGVNS in the germline V gene. DNA for the CDR3: TGTGCCAGCAGTCCATCCGTGACTGGGGCCAACGTCCTGACTTTC. It is translated as CASSPSVTGANVLTF.

J is TRBJ1-1 and V is TRBV6-1; TRBD1 aligns across 7 bases. The CDR3 is 14 amino acids. Unmatched junction bases numbered 3, after V lost 4 bases and J lost 1 base. The germline gives CDR1 MNHNS, CDR2 SASEGT. CDR3 nucleotides: TGTGCCAGCAGTGTAGGGGGCGAGAACACTGAAGCTTTCTTT. Translation gives CASSVGGENTEAFF.

The chain links TRBV7-3 to TRBJ2-3, with 7 bases fitting TRBD2. Trimming cost V 3 bases and J 8 bases; bases outside gene matches: 2. The length of the CDR3 is 12 residues. CDR1 and CDR2 from the germline V gene are SGHTA and FQGTGA. In DNA form, the CDR3 reads TGTGCCAGCAGCTTGGGGGAGGGTACGCAGTATTTT. This encodes CASSLGEGTQYF.